Listed below are T cell receptor beta chains from one sample, sequenced in a study of cytomegalovirus exposure and HLA in healthy donors. Sequenced by immunoSEQ multiplex PCR; TCRdb stores in-frame clones only, minus some. The sample lists over 100,000 clones; roughly 70% were seen once. Sequencing was performed on PBMCs. Receptors were obtained from a man younger than 40 in good health and CMV-seropositive. Each CDR3 is given with its conserved first and last residue. The order of the fields is CDR3 protein, CDR3 DNA, clone size, CDR3 length, J gene, V gene, D gene. A D gene is named only where the DNA matches it firmly. Only some rows state a clone size, as once, few, many or a class for expanded clones.

cdr3_aa: CASSVQGQDQPQHF
cdr3_nt: TGTGCCAGCTCAGTACAGGGCCAGGACCAGCCCCAGCATTTT
clone_size: .
cdr3_length: 14
j_call: TRBJ1-5
v_call: TRBV18
d_call: .

cdr3_aa: CASITRDRGYHGYTF
cdr3_nt: TGTGCCAGCATCACCAGGGACAGGGGGTACCATGGCTACACCTTC
clone_size: .
cdr3_length: 15
j_call: TRBJ1-2
v_call: TRBV28
d_call: TRBD1

cdr3_aa: CASSRRRGVLDSQYF
cdr3_nt: TGTGCCAGCAGCCGTCGCCGGGGGGTCTTAGATTCCCAGTACTTC
clone_size: .
cdr3_length: 15
j_call: TRBJ2-5
v_call: TRBV6-5
d_call: TRBD2

cdr3_aa: CASSPRGSYSGYNEQFF
cdr3_nt: TGTGCCAGCAGCCCCAGAGGGTCCTATAGCGGGTACAATGAGCAGTTCTTC
clone_size: .
cdr3_length: 17
j_call: TRBJ2-1
v_call: TRBV9
d_call: TRBD2

cdr3_aa: CASSPRQGKNTEAFF
cdr3_nt: TGTGCCAGTAGTCCCCGACAGGGAAAGAACACTGAAGCTTTCTTT
clone_size: .
cdr3_length: 15
j_call: TRBJ1-1
v_call: TRBV19
d_call: TRBD1

cdr3_aa: CASSVGEEVQGRNTEAFF
cdr3_nt: TGTGCCAGCAGCGTAGGAGAGGAGGTACAGGGGCGGAACACTGAAGCTTTCTTT
clone_size: .
cdr3_length: 18
j_call: TRBJ1-1
v_call: TRBV9
d_call: TRBD1

cdr3_aa: CASSLPTSELTDTQYF
cdr3_nt: TGCGCCAGCAGCTTGCCGACTAGCGAACTCACAGATACGCAGTATTTT
clone_size: .
cdr3_length: 16
j_call: TRBJ2-3
v_call: TRBV5-1
d_call: TRBD2

cdr3_aa: CASSLIAGAPEQFF
cdr3_nt: TGCGCCAGCAGCTTGATAGCGGGGGCCCCGGAGCAGTTCTTC
clone_size: .
cdr3_length: 14
j_call: TRBJ2-1
v_call: TRBV5-1
d_call: TRBD2

cdr3_aa: CASSLFQDGSGANVLTF
cdr3_nt: TGTGCCAGCAGCTTGTTTCAGGATGGCTCTGGGGCCAACGTCCTGACTTTC
clone_size: .
cdr3_length: 17
j_call: TRBJ2-6
v_call: TRBV5-8
d_call: .

cdr3_aa: CASSPGLAPAELFF
cdr3_nt: TGTGCCAGCAGCCCGGGACTAGCGCCCGCCGAGCTGTTTTTT
clone_size: .
cdr3_length: 14
j_call: TRBJ2-2
v_call: TRBV11-3
d_call: TRBD2

cdr3_aa: CASRSRLLDTLDYGYTF
cdr3_nt: TGTGCCAGCAGGTCCCGTTTATTGGACACCCTAGACTATGGCTACACCTTC
clone_size: .
cdr3_length: 17
j_call: TRBJ1-2
v_call: TRBV28
d_call: .

cdr3_aa: CASSLKTVYNEQFF
cdr3_nt: TGTGCCAGTAGTCTTAAGACAGTATACAATGAGCAGTTCTTC
clone_size: .
cdr3_length: 14
j_call: TRBJ2-1
v_call: TRBV19
d_call: .

cdr3_aa: CASHTSGGVETQYF
cdr3_nt: TGTGCCAGCCATACTAGCGGGGGGGTGGAGACCCAGTACTTC
clone_size: .
cdr3_length: 14
j_call: TRBJ2-5
v_call: TRBV7-3
d_call: TRBD2

cdr3_aa: CATSGPGGDEQYF
cdr3_nt: TGCGCCACCTCAGGGCCAGGGGGTGACGAGCAGTACTTC
clone_size: .
cdr3_length: 13
j_call: TRBJ2-7
v_call: TRBV4-1
d_call: TRBD1

cdr3_aa: CAITRTGGDYGYTF
cdr3_nt: TGTGCCATCACTCGGACAGGGGGGGACTATGGCTACACCTTC
clone_size: .
cdr3_length: 14
j_call: TRBJ1-2
v_call: TRBV10-3
d_call: TRBD1

cdr3_aa: CASTIGTNRGNTIYF
cdr3_nt: TGTGCCAGTACTATCGGGACAAACCGAGGAAACACCATATATTTT
clone_size: .
cdr3_length: 15
j_call: TRBJ1-3
v_call: TRBV19
d_call: .

cdr3_aa: CASSKDLVADRGRADTQYF
cdr3_nt: TGTGCCAGCAGCAAAGATTTGGTGGCCGACAGGGGCCGGGCAGATACGCAGTATTTT
clone_size: .
cdr3_length: 19
j_call: TRBJ2-3
v_call: TRBV21-1
d_call: .

cdr3_aa: CASSLGTGLRTGEAFF
cdr3_nt: TGTGCCAGCAGCTTGGGGACAGGGCTTAGGACGGGTGAAGCTTTCTTT
clone_size: once
cdr3_length: 16
j_call: TRBJ1-1
v_call: TRBV7-3
d_call: TRBD1

cdr3_aa: CASSFIRGGTEAFF
cdr3_nt: TGCGCCAGCAGCTTTATCAGGGGTGGGACTGAAGCTTTCTTT
clone_size: .
cdr3_length: 14
j_call: TRBJ1-1
v_call: TRBV5-1
d_call: .

cdr3_aa: CASSFGQGRGYTF
cdr3_nt: TGCGCCAGCAGCTTTGGACAGGGAAGGGGCTACACCTTC
clone_size: .
cdr3_length: 13
j_call: TRBJ1-2
v_call: TRBV5-1
d_call: TRBD1

cdr3_aa: CASSFAGTGGAGGYTF
cdr3_nt: TGTGCCAGCAGCTTTGCCGGGACAGGGGGCGCCGGGGGCTACACCTTC
clone_size: .
cdr3_length: 16
j_call: TRBJ1-2
v_call: TRBV13
d_call: TRBD1

cdr3_aa: CASSLVELPNTEAFF
cdr3_nt: TGTGCCAGCAGTTTAGTGGAGCTGCCGAACACTGAAGCTTTCTTT
clone_size: few
cdr3_length: 15
j_call: TRBJ1-1
v_call: TRBV27
d_call: .

cdr3_aa: CASSDYRSGGNTIYF
cdr3_nt: TGTGCCAGCAGCGACTATAGGAGTGGAGGAAACACCATATATTTT
clone_size: .
cdr3_length: 15
j_call: TRBJ1-3
v_call: TRBV9
d_call: .

cdr3_aa: CASSQGQGINEKLFF
cdr3_nt: TGTGCCAGCAGCCAGGGACAGGGCATTAATGAAAAACTGTTTTTT
clone_size: few
cdr3_length: 15
j_call: TRBJ1-4
v_call: TRBV5-4
d_call: TRBD1

cdr3_aa: CASSQALQAAGNTIYF
cdr3_nt: TGTGCCAGCAGCCAAGCCCTACAGGCGGCCGGAAACACCATATATTTT
clone_size: .
cdr3_length: 16
j_call: TRBJ1-3
v_call: TRBV4-2
d_call: .

cdr3_aa: CASSQDGLAGVLRNIQYF
cdr3_nt: TGTGCCAGCAGCCAAGATGGACTAGCGGGAGTCCTTCGGAACATTCAGTACTTC
clone_size: .
cdr3_length: 18
j_call: TRBJ2-4
v_call: TRBV14
d_call: TRBD2

cdr3_aa: CASSDRGTAGNTIYF
cdr3_nt: TGTGCCAGCAGTGACCGAGGGACAGCTGGAAACACCATATATTTT
clone_size: few
cdr3_length: 15
j_call: TRBJ1-3
v_call: TRBV2
d_call: TRBD1

cdr3_aa: CASSLNGGQGTNEKLFF
cdr3_nt: TGTGCCAGCTCACTAAACGGCGGACAGGGAACTAATGAAAAACTGTTTTTT
clone_size: .
cdr3_length: 17
j_call: TRBJ1-4
v_call: TRBV18
d_call: TRBD1

cdr3_aa: CASSFRQGAENTEAFF
cdr3_nt: TGTGCCAGCAGTTTTAGACAGGGGGCAGAGAACACTGAAGCTTTCTTT
clone_size: .
cdr3_length: 16
j_call: TRBJ1-1
v_call: TRBV25-1
d_call: TRBD1

cdr3_aa: CASSRGQGATNEKLFF
cdr3_nt: TGTGCCAGCAGCCGAGGACAGGGTGCAACTAATGAAAAACTGTTTTTT
clone_size: few
cdr3_length: 16
j_call: TRBJ1-4
v_call: TRBV5-4
d_call: TRBD1

cdr3_aa: CASSRNTGENTEAFF
cdr3_nt: TGTGCCAGCAGCCGTAACACAGGGGAGAACACTGAAGCTTTCTTT
clone_size: .
cdr3_length: 15
j_call: TRBJ1-1
v_call: TRBV7-3
d_call: TRBD1

cdr3_aa: CASSFNSLAGAYNEQFF
cdr3_nt: TGTGCCAGCAGCTTCAATTCGCTAGCGGGGGCGTACAATGAGCAGTTCTTC
clone_size: .
cdr3_length: 17
j_call: TRBJ2-1
v_call: TRBV5-4
d_call: TRBD2

cdr3_aa: CSVEGLANYGYTF
cdr3_nt: TGCAGCGTTGAAGGGTTGGCCAACTACGGCTACACCTTC
clone_size: .
cdr3_length: 13
j_call: TRBJ1-2
v_call: TRBV29-1
d_call: .

cdr3_aa: CASSSGQGWATNEKLFF
cdr3_nt: TGTGCCAGCAGCTCGGGACAGGGATGGGCCACTAATGAAAAACTGTTTTTT
clone_size: .
cdr3_length: 17
j_call: TRBJ1-4
v_call: TRBV13
d_call: TRBD1

cdr3_aa: CASSQERQWLFF
cdr3_nt: TGTGCCAGCAGCCAAGAGCGACAGTGGCTGTTTTTT
clone_size: .
cdr3_length: 12
j_call: TRBJ1-4
v_call: TRBV7-9
d_call: .

cdr3_aa: CASSAATGDGYTF
cdr3_nt: TGTGCCAGTAGTGCAGCGACAGGGGATGGCTACACCTTC
clone_size: .
cdr3_length: 13
j_call: TRBJ1-2
v_call: TRBV19
d_call: TRBD1

cdr3_aa: CASEADSGWKTQYF
cdr3_nt: TGTGCCAGCGAGGCAGACAGCGGGTGGAAGACCCAGTACTTC
clone_size: .
cdr3_length: 14
j_call: TRBJ2-5
v_call: TRBV2
d_call: .

cdr3_aa: CASSQDELASTDTQYF
cdr3_nt: TGCGCCAGCAGCCAAGATGAGCTAGCCTCCACAGATACGCAGTATTTT
clone_size: .
cdr3_length: 16
j_call: TRBJ2-3
v_call: TRBV4-3
d_call: .

cdr3_aa: CASRPLEQGDGELFF
cdr3_nt: TGTGCCAGCAGGCCCTTAGAGCAGGGTGACGGGGAGCTGTTTTTT
clone_size: .
cdr3_length: 15
j_call: TRBJ2-2
v_call: TRBV6-5
d_call: .

cdr3_aa: CASSLESGETQYF
cdr3_nt: TGTGCCAGCAGCTTAGAGAGCGGAGAGACCCAGTACTTC
clone_size: few
cdr3_length: 13
j_call: TRBJ2-5
v_call: TRBV11-1
d_call: .

cdr3_aa: CASSLRTGGIEKLFF
cdr3_nt: TGTGCCAGCAGCTTACGGACAGGGGGCATCGAAAAACTGTTTTTT
clone_size: few
cdr3_length: 15
j_call: TRBJ1-4
v_call: TRBV7-6
d_call: TRBD1

cdr3_aa: CASSLLGNTIYF
cdr3_nt: TGTGCCAGCAGTTTATTAGGAAACACCATATATTTT
clone_size: .
cdr3_length: 12
j_call: TRBJ1-3
v_call: TRBV28
d_call: .

cdr3_aa: CASSKTTGQETQYF
cdr3_nt: TGTGCCAGCAGCAAAACGACGGGCCAAGAGACCCAGTACTTC
clone_size: .
cdr3_length: 14
j_call: TRBJ2-5
v_call: TRBV21-1
d_call: .

cdr3_aa: CASSEARVYGYTF
cdr3_nt: TGTGCCAGCAGTGAAGCGCGGGTCTATGGCTACACCTTC
clone_size: .
cdr3_length: 13
j_call: TRBJ1-2
v_call: TRBV6-1
d_call: .

cdr3_aa: CASSFTGGIYGYTF
cdr3_nt: TGTGCCAGCAGCTTCACAGGGGGAATCTATGGCTACACCTTC
clone_size: .
cdr3_length: 14
j_call: TRBJ1-2
v_call: TRBV11-3
d_call: TRBD1

cdr3_aa: CASSTGQEASPLHF
cdr3_nt: TGTGCCAGCAGTACGGGACAGGAGGCCTCACCCCTCCACTTT
clone_size: .
cdr3_length: 14
j_call: TRBJ1-6
v_call: TRBV6-6
d_call: TRBD1

cdr3_aa: CASSLAPGDSGNTIYF
cdr3_nt: TGTGCCAGCAGTCTTGCCCCAGGCGACTCTGGAAACACCATATATTTT
clone_size: .
cdr3_length: 16
j_call: TRBJ1-3
v_call: TRBV7-3
d_call: .

cdr3_aa: CASSVGRRTDTEAFF
cdr3_nt: TGTGCCAGCAGTGTGGGCAGAAGAACGGACACTGAAGCTTTCTTT
clone_size: few
cdr3_length: 15
j_call: TRBJ1-1
v_call: TRBV2
d_call: .

cdr3_aa: CASSLVTGANTEAFF
cdr3_nt: TGCGCCAGCAGCTTGGTGACAGGGGCGAACACTGAAGCTTTCTTT
clone_size: few
cdr3_length: 15
j_call: TRBJ1-1
v_call: TRBV5-1
d_call: TRBD1

cdr3_aa: CASSYSSGGHGELFF
cdr3_nt: TGTGCCAGCAGTTACTCCTCAGGGGGTCACGGGGAGCTGTTTTTT
clone_size: .
cdr3_length: 15
j_call: TRBJ2-2
v_call: TRBV6-5
d_call: TRBD1

cdr3_aa: CASRVSGSRTDTQYF
cdr3_nt: TGCGCCAGCAGGGTGTCCGGGTCGCGCACAGATACGCAGTATTTT
clone_size: .
cdr3_length: 15
j_call: TRBJ2-3
v_call: TRBV5-1
d_call: .

cdr3_aa: CASSPGTGAMKQYF
cdr3_nt: TGTGCCAGCAGCCCCGGGACAGGGGCTATGAAGCAGTACTTC
clone_size: few
cdr3_length: 14
j_call: TRBJ2-7
v_call: TRBV5-6
d_call: TRBD1

cdr3_aa: CASSLDRGGQSEQYF
cdr3_nt: TGTGCCAGCTCACTCGACAGGGGGGGCCAGTCGGAGCAGTATTTT
clone_size: .
cdr3_length: 15
j_call: TRBJ2-3
v_call: TRBV18
d_call: TRBD1